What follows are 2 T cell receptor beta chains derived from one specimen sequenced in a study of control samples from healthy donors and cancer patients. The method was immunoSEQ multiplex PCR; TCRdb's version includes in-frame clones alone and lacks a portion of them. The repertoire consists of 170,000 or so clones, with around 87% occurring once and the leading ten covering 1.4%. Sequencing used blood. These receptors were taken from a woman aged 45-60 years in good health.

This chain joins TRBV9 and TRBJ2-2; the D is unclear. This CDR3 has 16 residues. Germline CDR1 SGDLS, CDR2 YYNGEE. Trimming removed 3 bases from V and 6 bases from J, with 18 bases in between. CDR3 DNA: TGTGCCAGCAGCGAGGGTACGGGCATGTCGGCCGGGGAGCTGTTTTTT. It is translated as CASSEGTGMSAGELFF.

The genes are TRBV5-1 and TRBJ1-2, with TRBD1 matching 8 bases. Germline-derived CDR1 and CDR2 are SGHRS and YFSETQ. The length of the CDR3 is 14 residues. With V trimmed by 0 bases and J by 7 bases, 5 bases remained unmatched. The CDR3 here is CASSLGQGMSGYTF. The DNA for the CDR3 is TGCGCCAGCAGCTTGGGACAGGGGATGAGTGGCTACACCTTC.